The entry below gives a single T cell receptor beta chain sequence along with its context. What it recognizes is unknown. Profiling relied on immunoSEQ multiplex PCR, and the TCRdb table lists in-frame clones only, not all of them. The profile shows about 10,000 clones, roughly 98% of them singletons. Cells defined as naive were viable CD3+CD4+ or CD3+CD8+ and CCR7+CD45RA+CD45RO-CD95-CD27+CD28+. The data were obtained in a study of T cells after posttransplantation cyclophosphamide. Study outcomes and limitations: Donor CD8+ memory clones often dominated recipient blood repertoires at later times. After PTCy, TRB diversity resembled that of CNI/methotrexate controls.

Looked up from germline, CDR1 is MNHEY and CDR2 is SVGAGI. V lost 5 bases, J lost 0 bases, and 11 bases lay in between. The CDR3 is 15 amino acids. V and J are TRBV6-5 and TRBJ1-5; D is undetermined. This TCR derives from a woman aged 55-70 years in good health, CMV-negative, and a related stem cell transplant donor. The sample taken for sequencing was naive CD4+ T cells sorted from PBMCs. In DNA, the CDR3 is TGTGCCAGCAGTCGCGGGATTAATAGCAATCAGCCCCAGCATTTT. Translated: CASSRGINSNQPQHF.